Given below is one T cell receptor (beta chain) in context. No antigen is known for it. This entry is derived from a study of T cell responses to AZD1222 COVID-19 vaccine. This table comes from immunoSEQ multiplex PCR, and its TCRdb copy is limited to in-frame clones, with some not included. The data contain under 200,000 clones, approximately 92% of them seen just once; the ten biggest clones take up over 1.5%. Study outcomes and limitations: Seropositive AZD1222 recipients at baseline numbered only six or seven. Spike-wide coverage was observed for vaccine-associated CD4 TCRs, with dominant responses at 160-218 and 743-854. Targets within unmutated variant regions were reportedly found for nearly half of spike-specific TCRs.

V lost 8 bases to trimming and J lost 9 bases; unmatched junction nucleotides: 12. The CDR3 spans 15 residues. The germline CDR1 and CDR2 sequences are MNHEY and SMNVEV (reference sequence). The rearrangement links TRBV27 to TRBJ2-1; 11 bases are shared with TRBD2. This material consisted of peripheral blood, taken on day 0 of AZD1222 vaccination. The source is an adult in good health. The CDR3 region is CASQWTSGPMGEQFF. The CDR3 DNA follows: TGTGCCAGCCAGTGGACTAGCGGGCCGATGGGTGAGCAGTTCTTC.